The rows below give T cell receptor beta chains drawn from one sample of a study of T cell responses to AZD1222 COVID-19 vaccine. TCRdb's copy holds only in-frame clones and misses some; the assay was immunoSEQ multiplex PCR. The profile covers over 130,000 clones, with about 90% appearing a single time and 6.5% to 8% taken by the ten largest. The sample was peripheral blood, taken 28 days after the second dose of the MenACWY control vaccine. The receptors here all came from an adult who received the MenACWY meningococcal vaccine as a control. CDR3s include the opening cysteine and the closing phenylalanine or tryptophan. Each record gives: J gene, clone size, D gene, V gene, CDR3 DNA, CDR3 protein. D genes are given only for firm matches. Some rows have no size entry. The others give once, few or many, or a class for an expanded clone.

>TRBJ2-2|.|.|TRBV5-1
TGCGCCAGCAGCTTGGCCAGAGGGGACACCGGGGAGCTGTTTTTT
CASSLARGDTGELFF
>TRBJ1-1|once|TRBD1|TRBV18
TGTGCCAGCTCACCAGAACAGGGGGCATTGGGCACTGAAGCTTTCTTT
CASSPEQGALGTEAFF
>TRBJ2-2|.|TRBD2|TRBV6-5
TGTGCCAGCAAGACTAGCCAAAAGAACACCGGGGAGCTGTTTTTT
CASKTSQKNTGELFF
>TRBJ2-7|.|TRBD2|TRBV5-4
TGTGCCAGCAGCTTGGGGACTCCTTCTAGCGGGGGCTACAAGTACTTC
CASSLGTPSSGGYKYF
>TRBJ2-7|.|.|TRBV12-2
TGTGCAAGTCGCTTAGCAGGGACAAATTTCCACGAGCAGTACTTC
CASRLAGTNFHEQYF
>TRBJ2-1|.|TRBD2|TRBV18
TGTGCCAGCTCACCAAGGACTAGCGGGGGAAACAATGAGCAGTTCTTC
CASSPRTSGGNNEQFF
>TRBJ2-7|.|TRBD1|TRBV5-1
TGCGCCAGCAGCTTGGAGGACAGGCTTGACGAGCAGTACTTC
CASSLEDRLDEQYF
>TRBJ2-7|.|.|TRBV27
TGTGCCAGCAGTTTAATTGTAGGGAACGAGCAGTACTTC
CASSLIVGNEQYF
>TRBJ1-3|.|.|TRBV25-1
TGTGCCAGCAGTGAATATACAGCGCCTGGAAACACCATATATTTT
CASSEYTAPGNTIYF
>TRBJ1-2|.|.|TRBV5-1
TGCGCCAGCAGCCCCGACGGTAGGGCCAGGGAACTTTATGGCTACACCTTC
CASSPDGRARELYGYTF
>TRBJ2-7|.|.|TRBV2
TGTGCCAGCAGTGATCTGTTGGCAGGAACTGTGGAGCAGTACTTC
CASSDLLAGTVEQYF
>TRBJ2-7|.|.|TRBV6-5
TGTGCCAGCGGAAGAGACAGGTCCTACGAGCAGTACTTC
CASGRDRSYEQYF
>TRBJ1-5|.|TRBD1|TRBV9
TGTGCCAGCAGTAGGACAGGGGATAATCAGCCCCAGCATTTT
CASSRTGDNQPQHF
>TRBJ2-2|once|TRBD1|TRBV6-5
TGTGCCAGCAGTTACGGGTCAGGGGGCCCCGGGGAGCTGTTTTTT
CASSYGSGGPGELFF
>TRBJ2-7|.|TRBD2|TRBV11-2
TGTGCCAGCAGCTCTCTAGCGGCCAACTCCTACGAGCAGTACTTC
CASSSLAANSYEQYF
>TRBJ2-7|.|TRBD2|TRBV7-2
TGTGCCAGCAGCTCCGTCCTAGCGGGAGGTTGGGAGCAGTACTTC
CASSSVLAGGWEQYF
>TRBJ1-6|once|TRBD1|TRBV7-2
TGTGCCAGCAGCTTAGCGGGACAGGGAAACAATTCACCCCTCCACTTT
CASSLAGQGNNSPLHF